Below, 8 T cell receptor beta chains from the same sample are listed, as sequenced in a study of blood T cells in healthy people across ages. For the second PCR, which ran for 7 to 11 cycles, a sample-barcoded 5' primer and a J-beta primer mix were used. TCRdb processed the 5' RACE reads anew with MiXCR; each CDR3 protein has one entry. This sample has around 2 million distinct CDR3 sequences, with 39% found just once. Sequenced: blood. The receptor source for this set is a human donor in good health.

CDR3 amino acids: CASSLALTGAGNSPLHF. CDR3 bases: TGTGCCAGCAGCTTAGCACTGACAGGGGCTGGGAATTCACCCCTCCACTTT. The chain is built from TRBV7-2 and TRBJ1-6; the match to TRBD1 covers 8 bases. Germline V CDR1 and CDR2: SGHTA, FQGNSA. This CDR3 has 17 residues. Unmatched junction bases numbered 8, after V lost 0 bases and J lost 7 bases.

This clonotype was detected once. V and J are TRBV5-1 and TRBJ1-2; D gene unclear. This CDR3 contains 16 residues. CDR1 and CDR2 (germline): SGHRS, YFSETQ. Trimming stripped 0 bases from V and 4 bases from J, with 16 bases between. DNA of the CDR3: TGCGCCAGCAGCTTGGACAGTAACAGCAGAGTCTATGGCTACACCTTC. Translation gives CASSLDSNSRVYGYTF.

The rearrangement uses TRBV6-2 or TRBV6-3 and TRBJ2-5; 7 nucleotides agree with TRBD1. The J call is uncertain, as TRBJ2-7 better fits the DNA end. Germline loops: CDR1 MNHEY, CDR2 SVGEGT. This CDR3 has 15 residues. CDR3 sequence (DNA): TGTGCCAGCATACGGCGAGGGGACAGACTGTACGAGCAGTACTTC. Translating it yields CASIRRGDRLYEQYF.

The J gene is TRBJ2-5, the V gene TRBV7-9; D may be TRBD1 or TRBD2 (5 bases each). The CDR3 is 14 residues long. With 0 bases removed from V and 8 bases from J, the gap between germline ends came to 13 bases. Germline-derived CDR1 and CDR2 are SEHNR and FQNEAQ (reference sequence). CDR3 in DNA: TGTGCCAGCAGCTTAGCTGGGGGAGAAATAACCCAGTACTTC. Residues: CASSLAGGEITQYF. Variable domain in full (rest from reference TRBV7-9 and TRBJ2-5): DTGVSQNPRHKITKRGQNVTFRCDPISEHNRLYWYRQTLGQGPEFLTYFQNEAQLEKSRLLSDRFSAERPKGSFSTLEIQRTEQGDSAMYLCASSLAGGEITQYFGPGTRLLVL.

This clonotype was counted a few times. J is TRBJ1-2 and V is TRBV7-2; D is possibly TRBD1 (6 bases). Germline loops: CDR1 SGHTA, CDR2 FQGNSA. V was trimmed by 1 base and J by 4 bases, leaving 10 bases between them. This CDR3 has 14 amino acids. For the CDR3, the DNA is TGTGCCAGCAGCTTAGTAACAGGGTCCTATGGCTACACCTTC. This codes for CASSLVTGSYGYTF.

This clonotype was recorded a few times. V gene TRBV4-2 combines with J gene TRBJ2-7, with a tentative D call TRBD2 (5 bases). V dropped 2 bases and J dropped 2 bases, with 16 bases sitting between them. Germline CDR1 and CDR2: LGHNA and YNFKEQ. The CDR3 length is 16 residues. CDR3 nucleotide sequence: TGTGCCAGCAGCCAATTGTTAGCGTGGAAAACCTACGAGCAGTACTTC. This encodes CASSQLLAWKTYEQYF.

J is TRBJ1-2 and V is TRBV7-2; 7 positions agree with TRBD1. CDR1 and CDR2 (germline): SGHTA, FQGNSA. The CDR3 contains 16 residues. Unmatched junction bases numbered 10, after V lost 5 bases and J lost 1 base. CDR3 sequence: CASSALSGQSNYGYTF. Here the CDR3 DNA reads TGTGCCAGCAGCGCCTTATCGGGACAGAGTAACTATGGCTACACCTTC. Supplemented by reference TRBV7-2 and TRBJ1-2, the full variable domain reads GAGVSQSPSNKVTEKGKDVELRCDPISGHTALYWYRQSLGQGLEFLIYFQGNSAPDKSGLPSDRFSAERTGGSVSTLTIQRTQQEDSAVYLCASSALSGQSNYGYTFGSGTRLTVV.

The CDR3 DNA follows: TGTGCCAGCAGTTCGCTCAGGGGGCCGGGGAACACTGAAGCTTTCTTT. This translates into CASSSLRGPGNTEAFF. V usage is TRBV27 and J usage is TRBJ1-1, with 8 bases lining up with TRBD1. Losses at the gene ends were 4 bases for V and 1 base for J; bases not matched to a gene: 8. CDR1 and CDR2 (germline): MNHEY, SMNVEV (reference sequence). The CDR3 runs to 16 residues.